This T cell receptor (beta chain) emerged from a study of blood T cell repertoires in COVID-19. Study summary: The United States, Italy and Spain supplied acute and convalescent COVID-19 samples. In each case, the material was cDNA or gDNA derived from T cells, B-cell-depleted T cells, or PBMCs.

The CDR3 spans 15 residues. CDR1 is MNHEY, CDR2 SVGEGT, per germline. The V gene end was trimmed by 3 bases and the J gene end by 3 bases; junction bases not matched to a gene: 7. Clones were read by immunoSEQ multiplex PCR, and TCRdb kept only the in-frame ones, dropping some. Here the sample spans about 180,000 clones, around 80% being singletons. This receptor was obtained from a human donor in a cohort sampled during active COVID-19. The V call is TRBV6-2 or TRBV6-3, the J call TRBJ2-7; 8 bases fit TRBD2. The material sequenced was peripheral blood. The CDR3 sequence is CASSYGITSGYEQYF. In nucleotides, the CDR3 is TGTGCCAGCAGTTATGGCATAACTAGCGGCTACGAGCAGTACTTC.